These 13 T cell receptor beta chains came from one sample sequenced in a study of T-cell memory formation after mild COVID-19. One entry per CDR3 protein results from TCRdb running MiXCR on the 5' RACE reads. The sample lists 530,000 or so distinct CDR3 sequences; around 16% were seen once. Sequencing was performed on PBMCs or a T cell subset sorted from them (not recorded which). These receptors were collected from an adult woman who had mild COVID-19 (a few samples of this study predate the infection). Cell type and time point are not known.

The chain couples TRBV4-3 to TRBJ2-7; 8 nucleotides line up with TRBD1. Germline assignment: CDR1 LGHNA and CDR2 YSLEER. The junction had 5 bases not matched to a gene; V was cut back by 0 bases and J by 4 bases. The CDR3 is 15 residues long. CDR3 amino acids: CASSQDRDRYYEQYF. In nucleotides, the CDR3 is TGCGCCAGCAGCCAAGATAGGGACAGGTATTACGAGCAGTACTTC.

Only a few counts were recorded for this clonotype. V and J are TRBV5-1 and TRBJ1-5; D is ambiguous. The CDR3 runs 15 residues. Germline values: CDR1 SGHRS, CDR2 YFSETQ. V lost 1 base, J lost 6 bases, and 14 bases lay in between. CDR3 DNA: TGCGCCAGCAGCTTGTTGGGCAATAAGGGTCAGCCCCAGCATTTT. It translates to CASSLLGNKGQPQHF. Variable domain in full (rest from reference TRBV5-1 and TRBJ1-5): KAGVTQTPRYLIKTRGQQVTLSCSPISGHRSVSWYQQTPGQGLQFLFEYFSETQRNKGNFPGRFSGRQFSNSRSEMNVSTLELGDSALYLCASSLLGNKGQPQHFGDGTRLSIL.

The V call is TRBV19, the J call TRBJ2-5; the D is unclear. Germline-derived CDR1 and CDR2 are LNHDA and SQIVND (reference sequence). The CDR3 sequence is 14 residues long. V was clipped by 7 bases and J by 1 base, with 13 bases between them. In DNA form, the CDR3 reads TGTGCCAGTATGGATTTGACGGCCCAAGAGACCCAGTACTTC. Amino acids: CASMDLTAQETQYF. Full variable domain (rest looked up from reference TRBV19 and TRBJ2-5): DGGITQSPKYLFRKEGQNVTLSCEQNLNHDAMYWYRQDPGQGLRLIYYSQIVNDFQKGDIAEGYSVSREKKESFPLTVTSAQKNPTAFYLCASMDLTAQETQYFGPGTRLLVL.

This clonotype was observed a handful of times. V and J are TRBV13 and TRBJ2-2; D not resolved. In germline, CDR1 is PRHDT, CDR2 FYEKMQ (reference sequence). The CDR3 totals 15 residues. V gave up 0 bases and J gave up 0 bases, with 5 bases separating them. CDR3 nucleotide sequence: TGTGCCAGCAGCTTAGGCAGGACGAACACCGGGGAGCTGTTTTTT. It translates to CASSLGRTNTGELFF.

This clonotype was counted only a few times. V usage is TRBV5-1 and J usage is TRBJ2-1; D may correspond to TRBD1 or TRBD2 (5 bases each). The CDR3 is 16 amino acids. Trimming took off 4 bases at V and 0 bases at J, with 14 bases between the two ends. CDR1 SGHRS and CDR2 YFSETQ come from the germline V gene. CDR3 nucleotide sequence: TGCGCCAGCAGCCGGTTGGGGGACCTCTCCTACAATGAGCAGTTCTTC. Translated, it gives CASSRLGDLSYNEQFF. The entire variable domain, with the rest obtained from reference TRBV5-1 and TRBJ2-1, is as follows: KAGVTQTPRYLIKTRGQQVTLSCSPISGHRSVSWYQQTPGQGLQFLFEYFSETQRNKGNFPGRFSGRQFSNSRSEMNVSTLELGDSALYLCASSRLGDLSYNEQFFGPGTRLTVL.

The chain links TRBV6-6 to TRBJ2-3; 7 nucleotides align to TRBD1. Losses at the gene ends were 5 bases for V and 2 bases for J; bases not matched to a gene: 13. This CDR3 spans 17 amino acids. Germline V gene lookup returns CDR1 MNHNY and CDR2 SVGAGI (reference sequence). The CDR3 loop reads CASSKIGQVAPTDTQYF. Written as DNA, the CDR3 is TGTGCCAGCAGTAAAATCGGACAGGTGGCCCCCACAGATACGCAGTATTTT.

V is TRBV7-9 and J is TRBJ2-5; D remains unclear. Trimming took off 2 bases at V and 2 bases at J, with 9 bases between the two ends. The germline V gene encodes CDR1 SEHNR and CDR2 FQNEAQ (reference sequence). CDR3 size: 14 residues. CDR3 amino acids: CASSLKWGQETQYF. Here the CDR3 DNA reads TGTGCCAGCAGCTTAAAATGGGGACAAGAGACCCAGTACTTC.

This clonotype was seen repeatedly, ten times or more. The chain recombines TRBV29-1 with TRBJ2-7; the D gene is possibly TRBD1 (5 bases). The CDR3 length is 14 residues. Trimming took 5 bases from V and 1 from J, leaving 15 bases between them. Germline assignment: CDR1 SQVTM and CDR2 ANQGSEA. The CDR3 region is CSVIVQGTSYEQYF. CDR3 coding DNA: TGCAGCGTTATCGTCCAGGGAACTTCCTACGAGCAGTACTTC.

This chain uses TRBV3-1 with TRBJ2-4; TRBD2 agrees at 7 bases. Per the germline V gene, CDR1 is LGHDT and CDR2 is YNNKEL (reference sequence). With 2 bases clipped from V and 3 bases from J, the junction kept 13 bases outside the gene matches. The CDR3 sequence is 18 residues long. DNA for the CDR3: TGTGCCAGCAGCCAAAGTTCGGGATGGGGCGGGGGCAAAAACATTCAGTACTTC. Amino acids: CASSQSSGWGGGKNIQYF.

There are many counts of this clonotype. V usage is TRBV12-3 or TRBV12-4 and J usage is TRBJ2-5, with 7 bases aligning to TRBD2. The J segment lost 1 base and the V segment lost 3 bases, leaving 2 bases of the junction unmatched. This CDR3 is built from 14 residues. The CDR3 DNA reads as TGTGCCAGCAGTTTGCGGGGGATCCAAGAGACCCAGTACTTC. It translates to CASSLRGIQETQYF.

The V call is TRBV9, the J call TRBJ2-1, with TRBD1 identical over 9 bases. The CDR3 loop spans 17 amino acids. The ends lost 4 bases at V and 10 bases at J; junction bases unmatched: 18. Per the germline V gene, CDR1 is SGDLS and CDR2 is YYNGEE. The CDR3 region is CASSLPQGQGPATEQFF. CDR3 bases: TGTGCCAGCAGCCTACCCCAAGGACAGGGGCCGGCTACGGAGCAGTTCTTC.

This clonotype turned up a few times. The chain couples TRBV18 to TRBJ1-1; D is ambiguous. Deletions cut 2 bases from V and 1 base from J, with 11 bases between. The CDR3 has 15 residues. Germline V gene data show CDR1 as KGHSH and CDR2 as LQKENI. CDR3 DNA: TGTGCCAGCTCACCATCTGGTCAGAAGAACACTGAAGCTTTCTTT. Its translation is CASSPSGQKNTEAFF.

This clonotype was picked up a small number of times. The rearrangement joins TRBV20-1 to TRBJ2-1, with TRBD1 identical over 10 bases. Germline V CDR1 and CDR2: DFQATT, SNEGSKA (reference sequence). The CDR3 is 15 amino acids. V shed 5 bases, J shed 1 base, and the junction held 5 bases outside the gene matches. CDR3 in amino acids: CSAPGTGESYNEQFF. CDR3 nucleotide sequence: TGCAGTGCTCCCGGGACAGGGGAATCCTACAATGAGCAGTTCTTC.